What follows are 29 T cell receptor beta chains derived from one specimen sequenced in a study of graft-versus-host responses after intestinal transplantation. TCRdb's table, derived via immunoSEQ multiplex PCR, lists solely in-frame clones and lacks some. The sample comprises over 65,000 clones, about 91% of which are singletons, and 7.6% rests with the top ten. These receptors' antigens are unknown. The sample in question was unstimulated CD8+ T cells sorted from spleen or lymph node cells, obtained before transplant. The receptors were gathered from a human donor who was the organ donor for an intestinal transplant.

The chain uses TRBV11-3 and TRBJ2-7; D is possibly TRBD1 (7 bases). V dropped 5 bases and J dropped 4 bases, with 18 bases sitting between them. The CDR3 has 15 residues. CDR1 is SGHNT, CDR2 YENEEA, per germline. The CDR3 DNA reads TGTGCCAGCAGCGCAAAGAGCAGGGGGGAATACGAGCAGTACTTC. It translates to CASSAKSRGEYEQYF. Full variable domain (remainder filled in from reference TRBV11-3 and TRBJ2-7): EAGVVQSPRYKIIEKKQPVAFWCNPISGHNTLYWYLQNLGQGPELLIRYENEEAVDDSQLPKDRFSAERLKGVDSTLKIQPAELGDSAVYLCASSAKSRGEYEQYFGPGTRLTVT.

The chain links TRBV6-1 to TRBJ2-3; TRBD1 agrees at 10 bases. Germline V lookup: CDR1 MNHNS, CDR2 SASEGT. The CDR3 loop spans 19 amino acids. V was pared by 0 bases and J by 4 bases, with 13 bases of the junction left unmatched. CDR3 nucleotides: TGTGCCAGCAGTGAAGCAGTGTGGACAGGGGGTCCTGTCCCAGATACGCAGTATTTT. It encodes CASSEAVWTGGPVPDTQYF.

V usage is TRBV10-3 and J usage is TRBJ2-1; D may be TRBD2 (5 bases). The germline V and J ends were trimmed by 2 bases and 8 bases, with 13 bases remaining between them. This CDR3 has 14 residues. The germline CDR1 and CDR2 sequences are ENHRY and SYGVKD. CDR3 nucleotides: TGTGCCATCAGTGAGACGGGGAGTTGGGATGAGCAGTTCTTC. Translated: CAISETGSWDEQFF.

The rearrangement joins TRBV11-2 to TRBJ1-1; D might be TRBD1 (5 bases). CDR3 length: 15 amino acids. Germline V gene sequence: CDR1 SGHAT, CDR2 FQNNGV. Trimming left V 1 base short and J 2 bases short, with 11 bases between. CDR3: CASSLGTFGNTEAFF. The CDR3 DNA reads TGTGCCAGCAGCTTAGGGACATTCGGAAACACTGAAGCTTTCTTT.

CDR3 residues: CASSSGGSSYEQYF. The CDR3 nucleotides read TGTGCCAGTAGTAGCGGGGGGTCCTCCTACGAGCAGTACTTC. V is TRBV19 and J is TRBJ2-7, with TRBD2 matching 8 bases. CDR3 size: 14 residues. After removal of 4 bases from V and 0 bases from J, the junction contained 2 bases not matched to a gene. Germline V lookup: CDR1 LNHDA, CDR2 SQIVND (reference sequence).

The chain carries TRBV25-1 and TRBJ2-1; 7 nucleotides agree with TRBD2. Germline V gene sequence: CDR1 MGHDK, CDR2 SYGVNS. Germline trimming cut 3 bases from V and 2 bases from J; bases unmatched to any gene: 4. The CDR3 totals 15 residues. DNA for the CDR3: TGTGCCAGCAGTGACCCCGCGGGAGCCTACAATGAGCAGTTCTTC. This translates into CASSDPAGAYNEQFF.

The V and J genes are TRBV4-1 and TRBJ1-5; possible D gene TRBD1, 6 bases. Germline assignment: CDR1 MGHRA and CDR2 YSYEKL. The CDR3 is made up of 17 amino acids. V gave up 2 bases and J gave up 0 bases, with 14 bases separating them. The chain's CDR3 is CASSQTPGVYSNQPQHF. The CDR3 coding sequence is TGCGCCAGCAGCCAAACTCCAGGGGTCTATAGCAATCAGCCCCAGCATTTT.

The rearrangement links TRBV11-3 to TRBJ2-5, with 7 bases identical to TRBD1. The CDR3 loop spans 15 amino acids. The germline V gene has CDR1 SGHNT and CDR2 YENEEA. J gave up 2 bases and V 5 bases, and 8 bases lay outside the gene matches. CDR3 sequence (DNA): TGTGCCAGCAGCCAGTGGACAGGCCCACAAGAGACCCAGTACTTC. Amino acid sequence: CASSQWTGPQETQYF.

The J gene is TRBJ1-2, the V gene TRBV12-5; D gene unclear. The CDR3 is 13 amino acids. V was pared by 3 bases and J by 8 bases, with 13 bases between. Germline-derived CDR1 and CDR2 are LGHNT and FRNRAP. Here the CDR3 DNA reads TGTGCTAGTGGTTTTGGGTTCCCCAGCGGCTACACCTTC. It yields the protein CASGFGFPSGYTF.

This rearrangement joins TRBV5-1 to TRBJ2-3; TRBD2 might be the D (6 bases). Germline V lookup: CDR1 SGHRS, CDR2 YFSETQ. The CDR3 sequence is 15 residues long. V was shortened by 2 bases and J by 1 base, with 11 bases between the two germline ends. The CDR3 spells CASSFTGEGTDTQYF. The CDR3, as DNA: TGCGCCAGCAGCTTTACGGGGGAGGGCACAGATACGCAGTATTTT.

The J gene is TRBJ2-1, the V gene TRBV5-6, with D tentatively TRBD2 (5 bases). V shed 5 bases and J shed 7 bases, with 16 bases lying between them. The CDR3 length is 14 residues. CDR1 SGHDT and CDR2 YYEEEE come from the germline V gene. The CDR3 is CASSDEGRVNEQFF. DNA of the CDR3: TGTGCCAGCAGTGACGAGGGCCGGGTGAATGAGCAGTTCTTC.

The chain recombines TRBV4-1 with TRBJ1-4; D gene unclear. Germline V gene sequence: CDR1 MGHRA, CDR2 YSYEKL. V lost 0 bases and J lost 4, with 15 bases in between. The CDR3 has 17 residues. The CDR3 spells CASSQDPPRTHNEKLFF. Here the CDR3 DNA reads TGCGCCAGCAGCCAAGATCCACCGCGGACCCATAATGAAAAACTGTTTTTT.

About this clone: The same CDR3 also results from other DNA sequences found in this sample. The chain has TRBV6-5 and TRBJ1-1; unclear D gene. Germline V gene lookup returns CDR1 MNHEY and CDR2 SVGAGI. The germline V and J ends were trimmed by 0 bases and 3 bases, with 8 bases remaining between them. CDR3 size: 14 residues. The CDR3 loop reads CASSYSPLHTEAFF. CDR3 sequence (DNA): TGTGCCAGCAGTTACTCCCCGTTACACACTGAAGCTTTCTTT.

The chain uses TRBV19 and TRBJ2-7; 14 bases map to TRBD2. V lost 5 bases, J lost 2 bases, and 5 bases stayed unmatched. This CDR3 is built from 16 residues. Germline CDR1 LNHDA, CDR2 SQIVND (reference sequence). CDR3 DNA: TGTGCCAGTAGTGGACTAGCGGGGGGCTATACCTACGAGCAGTACTTC. It specifies CASSGLAGGYTYEQYF.

This chain joins TRBV27 and TRBJ2-1, with 11 bases matching TRBD2. The CDR3 extends over 16 amino acids. Germline V gene sequence: CDR1 MNHEY, CDR2 SMNVEV (reference sequence). The V and J ends lost 5 bases and 9 bases, in that order; junction bases with no gene match: 12. The CDR3 coding sequence is TGTGCCAGCAGTGCCCTACTAGCGGGGGATCCGGGTGAGCAGTTCTTC. Encoded protein: CASSALLAGDPGEQFF.

This clone appeared a single time. The chain is built from TRBV5-8 and TRBJ2-1, with a tentative D call TRBD2 (5 bases). Germline-derived CDR1 and CDR2 are SGHTS and YDEGEE. V lost 5 bases and J lost 2, with 20 bases in between. This CDR3 region has 17 residues. CDR3 in DNA: TGTGCCAGCAGTAGTGTGGCGGGCGTGACCCCCTACAATGAGCAGTTCTTC. Translation gives CASSSVAGVTPYNEQFF. The full variable domain, with the rest looked up from reference TRBV5-8 and TRBJ2-1, is EAGVTQSPTHLIKTRGQQATLRCSPISGHTSVYWYQQALGLGLQFLLWYDEGEERNRGNFPPRFSGRQFPNYSSELNVNALELEDSALYLCASSSVAGVTPYNEQFFGPGTRLTVL.

The V gene is TRBV19, the J gene TRBJ1-1; D possibly corresponds to TRBD1 (5 bases). The CDR3 spans 15 residues. Germline V gives CDR1 LNHDA, CDR2 SQIVND (reference sequence). The V gene lost 1 base and the J gene lost 1 base, with 10 bases spanning the gap. CDR3 DNA sequence: TGTGCCAGTAGTATAGGTATAGGGGCGAACACTGAAGCTTTCTTT. It is translated as CASSIGIGANTEAFF.

V and J are TRBV19 and TRBJ2-7; 8 bases fit TRBD1. The junction had 3 bases not matched to a gene; V was cut back by 5 bases and J by 0 bases. The germline gives CDR1 LNHDA, CDR2 SQIVND (reference sequence). The CDR3 loop spans 14 amino acids. The CDR3 reads CASSGGTGSYEQYF. The CDR3 bases are TGTGCCAGTAGTGGCGGGACAGGCTCCTACGAGCAGTACTTC.

The chain couples TRBV30 to TRBJ2-7; possibly TRBD1 for D (5 bases). The V end lost 3 bases, the J end lost 0 bases, and 15 bases lay between the germline ends. Germline V CDR1 and CDR2: GTSNPN, SVGIG (reference sequence). This CDR3 has 15 residues. The CDR3 reads CAWRGRGGRSYEQYF. CDR3 in DNA: TGTGCCTGGAGAGGAAGGGGCGGTCGCTCCTACGAGCAGTACTTC.

This chain links TRBV19 with TRBJ2-7; TRBD2 matches at 7 bases. With V trimmed by 4 bases and J by 2 bases, 5 bases remained unmatched. Germline CDR1 LNHDA, CDR2 SQIVND (reference sequence). The CDR3 length is 14 residues. The CDR3 spells CASSTGGGTYEQYF. The CDR3 DNA reads TGTGCCAGTAGTACGGGAGGCGGAACCTACGAGCAGTACTTC.

V is TRBV28 and J is TRBJ1-3; D is uncertain. The CDR3 length is 14 residues. Germline CDR1 is MDHEN and CDR2 is SYDVKM. Trimming shortened V by 6 bases and J by 1 base, and 10 bases separated the two germline ends. In nucleotides, the CDR3 is TGTGCCAGCAGGACTACAGAATCTGGAAACACCATATATTTT. Translation: CASRTTESGNTIYF.

V gene TRBV9 combines with J gene TRBJ1-1; the D gene is possibly TRBD1 (6 bases). Germline assignment: CDR1 SGDLS and CDR2 YYNGEE. The ends were cut back, 3 bases at V and 2 bases at J, with 14 bases in the middle. CDR3 size: 15 residues. The CDR3 spells CASSGTGRGNTEAFF. The CDR3 DNA follows: TGTGCCAGCAGCGGCACAGGGAGAGGCAACACTGAAGCTTTCTTT.

The J gene is TRBJ2-3, the V gene TRBV27; possibly TRBD2 for D (5 bases). CDR1 is MNHEY, CDR2 SMNVEV, per germline (reference sequence). The CDR3 is 15 amino acids. Deletions cut 6 bases from V and 1 base from J, with 14 bases between. The CDR3 nucleotides are TGTGCCAGCAGCAGGACGGACTCCCGCACAGATACGCAGTATTTT. Encoded protein: CASSRTDSRTDTQYF.

The chain combines TRBV6-1 with TRBJ2-1; D gene uncertain. CDR3 length: 16 residues. Germline values: CDR1 MNHNS, CDR2 SASEGT. With 0 bases removed from V and 6 bases from J, the gap between germline ends came to 15 bases. The CDR3 loop is CASSEAYDSYFNEQFF. The CDR3 nucleotides are TGTGCCAGCAGTGAAGCTTACGATTCGTACTTCAATGAGCAGTTCTTC.

The rearrangement joins TRBV5-1 to TRBJ2-2, with TRBD1 as a possible D gene (6 bases). CDR3 length equals 13 residues. CDR1 and CDR2 (germline): SGHRS, YFSETQ. Trimming removed 5 bases at V and 7 bases at J, with 12 bases between. The CDR3 coding sequence is TGCGCCAGCAGAGGATTACAGGGCGGGGAGCTGTTTTTT. It encodes CASRGLQGGELFF.

The rearrangement joins TRBV19 to TRBJ1-2; D ambiguous. Trimming removed 6 bases from V and 2 bases from J, with 13 bases in between. The CDR3 totals 14 residues. Germline values: CDR1 LNHDA, CDR2 SQIVND (reference sequence). The CDR3 region is CASSYGVWNYGYTF. The CDR3 DNA sequence: TGTGCCAGTAGCTATGGGGTTTGGAACTATGGCTACACCTTC.

The chain has TRBV4-1 and TRBJ2-5, with 10 bases identical to TRBD2. The CDR3 sequence is 17 residues long. J lost 1 base, V lost 0 bases, and 5 bases had no gene match. Germline lookup yields CDR1 MGHRA and CDR2 YSYEKL. CDR3 nucleotides: TGCGCCAGCAGCCAAGACGCTAGCGGGGGCCCCCAAGAGACCCAGTACTTC. As protein: CASSQDASGGPQETQYF.

The V call is TRBV7-3, the J call TRBJ2-7; TRBD2 is a possible D gene (6 bases). V lost 6 bases and J 6 bases, leaving 21 bases between the germline ends. Germline-derived CDR1 and CDR2 are SGHTA and FQGTGA. There are 15 residues in the CDR3. CDR3 region: CASSSWDGPGGEQYF. The CDR3, as DNA: TGTGCCAGCAGTTCCTGGGATGGGCCCGGGGGCGAGCAGTACTTC.

This chain connects TRBV5-6 to TRBJ2-3, with a tentative D call TRBD2 (5 bases). V was pared by 0 bases and J by 0 bases, with 14 bases between. CDR1 is SGHDT, CDR2 YYEEEE, per germline. This CDR3 spans 17 amino acids. The CDR3 sequence: CASSLGSGNPSTDTQYF. The CDR3 nucleotides are TGTGCCAGCAGCTTGGGGTCGGGGAACCCTAGCACAGATACGCAGTATTTT.